Each of the 23 T cell receptor beta chains below was sequenced from the same sample in a study of T cells in Graves' hyperthyroidism and ophthalmopathy. RNA transcripts served as the template for amplifying TCR beta CDR3 regions. Initially, a first-round RT-PCR of the TCR CDR3 employed the HTBI primer set. Using its own MiXCR run on the multiplex PCR reads, TCRdb lists one record per CDR3 protein. The sample lists 480,000 or so distinct CDR3 sequences; 40% to 55% were seen once. Sequenced material: peripheral blood or thyroid tissue (not recorded which). Receptor source: an adult woman with Graves' disease, either hyperthyroidism or ophthalmopathy (not recorded which).

The chain uses TRBV7-9 and TRBJ2-6, with D perhaps matching TRBD2 (6 bases). The CDR3 consists of 16 residues. V lost 5 bases and J lost 3, with 14 bases in between. Germline-derived CDR1 and CDR2 are SEHNR and FQNEAQ (reference sequence). The CDR3 DNA is TGTGCCAGCAGCCCAAGTGGAGGGCTTGGGGCCAACGTCCTGACTTTC. Translated: CASSPSGGLGANVLTF.

This chain joins TRBV4-2 and TRBJ2-2, with no clear D. CDR3 length: 14 residues. The germline V gene has CDR1 LGHNA and CDR2 YNFKEQ. With 0 bases removed from V and 5 bases from J, the gap between germline ends came to 7 bases. CDR3 bases: TGTGCCAGCAGCCAAGATCCCCAAACCGGGGAGCTGTTTTTT. It codes for CASSQDPQTGELFF.

In regard to this clonotype: Mismatch with germline at one junction end may stem from a read error. The rearrangement joins TRBV20-1 to TRBJ2-5; D gene unclear. Germline-derived CDR1 and CDR2 are DFQATT and SNEGSKA (reference sequence). CDR3 length: 14 residues. The CDR3 here is CSASDRHFQGTQYF. CDR3 DNA sequence: TGCAGTGCTAGTGATCGACATTTCCAAGGGACCCAGTACTTC.

Ten or more counts support this clonotype. J is TRBJ1-2 and V is TRBV2, with D perhaps matching TRBD1 (6 bases). V was trimmed by 5 bases and J by 2 bases, leaving 27 bases between them. The CDR3 loop spans 19 amino acids. Looked up from germline, CDR1 is SNHLY and CDR2 is FYNNEI. The CDR3 protein is CASSYHRAPIPTENYGYTF. Here the CDR3 DNA reads TGTGCCAGCAGTTACCACAGGGCTCCCATTCCTACCGAAAACTATGGCTACACCTTC.

This clonotype was seen a few times. The V gene is TRBV12-3 or TRBV12-4, the J gene TRBJ1-5; D unresolved. The V and J ends lost 6 bases and 1 base respectively, with 16 bases between them. The CDR3 covers 16 residues. The chain's CDR3 is CASRPAGSRSNQPQHF. In nucleotides, the CDR3 is TGTGCCAGCAGACCAGCGGGGAGCAGAAGCAATCAGCCCCAGCATTTT.

This rearrangement joins TRBV27 to TRBJ1-1, with TRBD1 as a possible D gene (6 bases). This CDR3 spans 14 amino acids. CDR1 and CDR2 (germline): MNHEY, SMNVEV (reference sequence). Trimming took 6 bases from V and 0 from J, leaving 11 bases between them. The CDR3 DNA is TGTGCCAGCAGGCCGCGACAGGTGAACACTGAAGCTTTCTTT. Protein product: CASRPRQVNTEAFF.

The table lists this clonotype with a few counts. This chain joins TRBV7-9 and TRBJ2-5; 14 nucleotides match TRBD2. The length of the CDR3 is 16 residues. The V gene end was trimmed by 3 bases and the J gene end by 5 bases; junction bases not matched to a gene: 5. CDR1 and CDR2 (germline): SEHNR, FQNEAQ (reference sequence). CDR3 residues: CASSLGLAGVLETQYF. The CDR3 bases are TGTGCCAGCAGCTTGGGACTAGCGGGAGTCTTGGAGACCCAGTACTTC.

The chain joins TRBV29-1 to TRBJ1-2; D is perhaps TRBD1 (5 bases). CDR1 is SQVTM, CDR2 ANQGSEA, per germline. The V end was cut by 6 bases, the J end by 9 bases, with 17 bases between. This CDR3 has 12 residues. The CDR3 DNA reads as TGCAGCGTCCTGGGGGAGGGAGGAAGCTACACCTTC. It yields the protein CSVLGEGGSYTF.

J is TRBJ1-6 and V is TRBV14; the D gene is possibly TRBD1 (5 bases). CDR1 SGHDN and CDR2 FVKESK come from the germline V gene. V dropped 4 bases and J dropped 9 bases, with 16 bases sitting between them. This CDR3 spans 15 amino acids. The CDR3 here is CASSPGGTATSPLHF. DNA of the CDR3: TGTGCCAGCAGCCCAGGTGGGACGGCGACTTCACCCCTCCACTTT.

The chain employs TRBV29-1 and TRBJ1-2, with D possibly TRBD1 on 6 matching bases. The CDR3 consists of 16 residues. Per the germline V gene, CDR1 is SQVTM and CDR2 is ANQGSEA. Trimming removed 4 bases from V and 1 base from J, with 19 bases in between. This CDR3 reads CSVVGGGGRSNYGYTF. CDR3 in DNA: TGCAGCGTTGTAGGGGGTGGGGGGAGGAGTAACTATGGCTACACCTTC.

In this sample, this clonotype turned up a few times. The chain employs TRBV7-9 and TRBJ2-7, with 7 bases matching TRBD1. CDR1 and CDR2 from the germline V gene are SEHNR and FQNEAQ (reference sequence). V shed 5 bases and J 1 base; nucleotides not matched to a gene: 8. CDR3 length: 15 amino acids. The CDR3 reads CASSHRDSRSYEQYF. CDR3 sequence (DNA): TGTGCCAGCAGCCACCGGGACAGTCGATCCTACGAGCAGTACTTC.

V gene TRBV7-2 combines with J gene TRBJ1-1; D is ambiguous. The CDR3 is made up of 13 amino acids. Trimming removed 6 bases at V and 1 base at J, with 9 bases between. CDR1 and CDR2 from the germline V gene are SGHTA and FQGNSA. CDR3 amino acids: CASRPPKNTEAFF. CDR3 sequence (DNA): TGTGCCAGCAGACCTCCAAAGAACACTGAAGCTTTCTTT. The variable domain in full, with the rest retrieved from reference TRBV7-2 and TRBJ1-1, is GAGVSQSPSNKVTEKGKDVELRCDPISGHTALYWYRQSLGQGLEFLIYFQGNSAPDKSGLPSDRFSAERTGGSVSTLTIQRTQQEDSAVYLCASRPPKNTEAFFGQGTRLTVV.

V is TRBV7-2 and J is TRBJ1-1, with a tentative D call TRBD1 (5 bases). The V end was cut by 4 bases, the J end by 5 bases, with 8 bases between. Germline CDR1 SGHTA, CDR2 FQGNSA. The CDR3 consists of 12 residues. As DNA, the CDR3 is TGTGCCAGCAGCTGGGACTATACTGAAGCTTTCTTT. This encodes CASSWDYTEAFF. Full variable domain (missing parts from reference TRBV7-2 and TRBJ1-1): GAGVSQSPSNKVTEKGKDVELRCDPISGHTALYWYRQSLGQGLEFLIYFQGNSAPDKSGLPSDRFSAERTGGSVSTLTIQRTQQEDSAVYLCASSWDYTEAFFGQGTRLTVV.

The J gene is TRBJ1-5, the V gene TRBV19, with D uncertain. The CDR3 contains 16 residues. The V end lost 4 bases, the J end lost 11 bases, and 24 bases lay between the germline ends. CDR1 is LNHDA, CDR2 SQIVND, per germline (reference sequence). This CDR3 reads CASSRGLLAGGETQHF. The CDR3 DNA reads TGTGCCAGTAGTAGGGGATTATTGGCGGGAGGAGAGACCCAGCATTTT.

V usage is TRBV15 and J usage is TRBJ1-4, with TRBD1 matching 9 bases. The CDR3 totals 15 residues. Trimming removed 6 bases from V and 7 bases from J; junction bases left unmatched: 9. Looked up from germline, CDR1 is LNHNV and CDR2 is YYDKDF (reference sequence). The CDR3 reads CATSLDRDRVEKLFF. As DNA, the CDR3 is TGTGCCACCAGTCTAGACCGGGACAGGGTTGAAAAACTGTTTTTT.

Regarding this clonotype: It may be a read error: a sequence one base away is much more abundant. The chain links TRBV12-3 or TRBV12-4 to TRBJ1-2; TRBD1 aligns across 7 bases. The trim removed 4 bases at V and 3 bases at J, leaving 8 bases unmatched. The CDR3 loop spans 15 amino acids. The CDR3: CASSSQGGAHYGYTF. CDR3 sequence (DNA): TGTGCCAGCAGTTCGCAGGGGGGGGCACACTATGGCTACACCTTC.

The V gene is TRBV6-1, the J gene TRBJ1-5; the D gene is possibly TRBD1 (5 bases). CDR3 length equals 15 residues. The V and J ends lost 7 bases and 3 bases respectively, with 16 bases between them. Germline-derived CDR1 and CDR2 are MNHNS and SASEGT. CDR3 DNA: TGTGCCAGCAAGCAAGGGAGGGGAGTCAATCAGCCCCAGCATTTT. Protein: CASKQGRGVNQPQHF.

Ten or more counts support this clonotype. This chain's CDR3 is CATRGTTGQQYF. For the CDR3, the DNA is TGTGCCACCAGAGGGACTACGGGGCAGCAGTACTTC. V gene TRBV24-1 combines with J gene TRBJ2-7; TRBD2 agrees at 7 bases. CDR1 KGHDR and CDR2 SFDVKD come from the germline V gene. V dropped 7 bases and J dropped 8; count of bases not matched to a gene: 7. This CDR3 is 12 amino acids long.

This sequence joins TRBV7-2 and TRBJ2-5; perhaps TRBD2 as D (5 bases). CDR1 and CDR2 from the germline V gene are SGHTA and FQGNSA. CDR3 size: 12 residues. CDR3 residues: CAPRLAGETQYF. CDR3 sequence (DNA): TGTGCTCCGCGGCTAGCAGGCGAGACCCAGTACTTC.

The chain carries TRBV7-2 and TRBJ1-6; the D gene is possibly TRBD1 (5 bases). Germline CDR1 is SGHTA and CDR2 is FQGNSA. V was shortened by 3 bases and J by 9 bases, with 9 bases between the two germline ends. The CDR3 is 13 amino acids. This chain's CDR3 is CASSFGQGSPLHF. In DNA form, the CDR3 reads TGTGCCAGCAGCTTCGGGCAGGGTTCACCCCTCCACTTT. Looking up the rest from reference TRBV7-2 and TRBJ1-6 gives the full variable domain: GAGVSQSPSNKVTEKGKDVELRCDPISGHTALYWYRQSLGQGLEFLIYFQGNSAPDKSGLPSDRFSAERTGGSVSTLTIQRTQQEDSAVYLCASSFGQGSPLHFGNGTRLTVT.

The table lists this clonotype with a count of one. The gene calls are TRBV10-3 and TRBJ2-2; no definite D call. The CDR3 loop spans 12 amino acids. Per the germline V gene, CDR1 is ENHRY and CDR2 is SYGVKD. V gave up 4 bases and J gave up 6 bases, with 6 bases separating them. CDR3 amino acids: CAISVGSGELFF. CDR3 nucleotides: TGTGCCATCAGTGTCGGGTCCGGGGAGCTGTTTTTT.

With regard to this clonotype: Likely a read error: the CDR3 ends without its conserved phenylalanine or tryptophan. The limits of the CDR3 on the DNA are not certain, so only TCRdb's listed CDR3 is given. The chain links TRBV2 to TRBJ2-5. Germline V gives CDR1 SNHLY, CDR2 FYNNEI. The CDR3 is 9 amino acids long, termini counted. CDR3 protein: CASSGDRDS.

This clonotype was recorded a few times. The chain has TRBV12-3 or TRBV12-4 and TRBJ2-7, with D unclear. The CDR3 extends over 14 amino acids. The V end was cut by 5 bases, the J end by 5 bases, with 16 bases between. The CDR3, as DNA: TGTGCCAGCAGTCCGGACCAGAGTGTCCACGAGCAGTACTTC. Protein product: CASSPDQSVHEQYF.